The source of this T cell receptor beta chain is a study of OX40 agonist ivuxolimab in advanced cancers. The wider study: Ivuxolimab, an antibody that agonizes OX40 (CD134), was administered to the patients. Subjects had a mean age of around 60 years, with a range of 23 to 79; more than 70% were male.

Germline V gene sequence: CDR1 MDHEN, CDR2 SYDVKM. This CDR3 has 14 residues. V lost 5 bases to trimming and J lost 1 base, with 9 bases between them. Repertoires were generated with immunoSEQ multiplex PCR, while TCRdb's copy carries only in-frame clones and drops some. The top ten clones hold around 3.6% of a sample with about 62,000 clones, 85% of them seen once. The chain uses TRBV28 and TRBJ2-4; no reliable D call. This sequence was found in an adult with an advanced solid tumor such as melanoma, head and neck, liver or kidney cancer. This material consisted of CD4+ or CD8+ T cells sorted from blood, taken in a trial of the OX40 agonist ivuxolimab. CDR3 coding DNA: TGTGCCAGCAGTCGGGTTTTCGCCAAAAACATTCAGTACTTC. This sequence encodes CASSRVFAKNIQYF. Combining the CDR3 with reference TRBV28 and TRBJ2-4 gives the whole variable domain DVKVTQSSRYLVKRTGEKVFLECVQDMDHENMFWYRQDPGLGLRLIYFSYDVKMKEKGDIPEGYSVSREKKERFSLILESASTNQTSMYLCASSRVFAKNIQYFGAGTRLSVL.